One sample yielded the 10 T cell receptor beta chains listed below, sequenced in a study of blood T cell repertoires in COVID-19. Profiled with immunoSEQ multiplex PCR; TCRdb holds only in-frame clones, not every one. The table lists 40,000 to 50,000 clones, around 90% of them singletons. Sequences were obtained from peripheral blood. The receptor source for this set is a human donor in a cohort sampled during active COVID-19.

The chain employs TRBV19 and TRBJ2-2; D may be TRBD2 (5 bases). The length of the CDR3 is 15 residues. The V end lost 3 bases, the J end lost 7 bases, and 15 bases lay between the germline ends. The germline V gene has CDR1 LNHDA and CDR2 SQIVND (reference sequence). CDR3 in amino acids: CASSMVSLADGELFF. The CDR3 bases are TGTGCCAGTAGTATGGTGAGCCTAGCCGACGGGGAGCTGTTTTTT.

The chain recombines TRBV5-5 with TRBJ1-1; 7 nucleotides match TRBD1. Germline CDR1 is SGHKS and CDR2 is YYEKEE (reference sequence). With 4 bases clipped from V and 4 bases from J, the junction kept 10 bases outside the gene matches. This CDR3 has 15 amino acids. The CDR3 region is CASSTRQGVSTEAFF. CDR3 DNA: TGTGCCAGCAGCACCCGACAGGGCGTTAGCACTGAAGCTTTCTTT.

In DNA, the CDR3 is TGTGCCAGCAGCGTTGGACAGGGCGACACTGAAGCTTTCTTT. Translating gives CASSVGQGDTEAFF. The V gene is TRBV7-9, the J gene TRBJ1-1, with TRBD1 identical over 8 bases. Germline V lookup: CDR1 SEHNR, CDR2 FQNEAQ (reference sequence). The CDR3 is 14 residues long. The V gene end was trimmed by 5 bases and the J gene end by 3 bases; junction bases not matched to a gene: 5. The full variable domain, rest sourced from reference TRBV7-9 and TRBJ1-1, is DTGVSQNPRHKITKRGQNVTFRCDPISEHNRLYWYRQTLGQGPEFLTYFQNEAQLEKSRLLSDRFSAERPKGSFSTLEIQRTEQGDSAMYLCASSVGQGDTEAFFGQGTRLTVV.

The chain links TRBV19 to TRBJ2-2; D is unclear. Germline CDR1 LNHDA, CDR2 SQIVND (reference sequence). The CDR3 extends over 16 amino acids. V was shortened by 6 bases and J by 5 bases, with 19 bases between the two germline ends. CDR3 region: CASSPAALRWTGELFF. For the CDR3, the DNA is TGTGCCAGTAGCCCCGCCGCTTTGAGGTGGACCGGGGAGCTGTTTTTT.

The V gene is TRBV7-7, the J gene TRBJ2-1; D gene unclear. The CDR3 runs 14 residues. V lost 5 bases and J lost 10, with 18 bases in between. Germline lookup yields CDR1 SSHAT and CDR2 FNYEAQ (reference sequence). The CDR3 region is CASSQMVAGSEQFF. The DNA for the CDR3 is TGTGCCAGCAGCCAAATGGTGGCAGGCAGCGAGCAGTTCTTC. Based on the CDR3 plus reference TRBV7-7 and TRBJ2-1, the full variable domain is GAGVSQSPRYKVTKRGQDVTLRCDPISSHATLYWYQQALGQGPEFLTYFNYEAQPDKSGLPSDRFSAERPEGSISTLTIQRTEQRDSAMYRCASSQMVAGSEQFFGPGTRLTVL.

The rearrangement uses TRBV7-2 and TRBJ2-7; maybe TRBD2 (5 bases). CDR1 is SGHTA, CDR2 FQGNSA, per germline. The CDR3 runs to 16 residues. Trimming took off 2 bases at V and 1 base at J, with 15 bases between the two ends. For the CDR3, the DNA is TGTGCCAGCAGCTTAAAGGGAGCGTCGGCGTCCTACGAGCAGTACTTC. Its translation: CASSLKGASASYEQYF.

CDR3 loop: CASSLTWGRVGEKLFF. Here the CDR3 DNA reads TGTGCCAGCAGTTTGACATGGGGCAGGGTTGGTGAAAAACTGTTTTTT. This chain uses TRBV27 with TRBJ1-4, with TRBD1 as a possible D gene (5 bases). The CDR3 spans 16 residues. V lost 3 bases, J lost 7 bases, and 18 bases lay in between. Per the germline V gene, CDR1 is MNHEY and CDR2 is SMNVEV (reference sequence).

V gene TRBV9 combines with J gene TRBJ2-7; D remains ambiguous. The CDR3 loop spans 14 amino acids. With 0 bases removed from V and 2 bases from J, the gap between germline ends came to 9 bases. Germline CDR1 and CDR2: SGDLS and YYNGEE. Written as DNA, the CDR3 is TGTGCCAGCAGCGTAGGTGGCAGTACCTACGAGCAGTACTTC. It encodes CASSVGGSTYEQYF.

The rearrangement joins TRBV7-2 to TRBJ2-1; 8 bases fit TRBD2. V shed 0 bases and J 2 bases; nucleotides not matched to a gene: 3. The CDR3 runs to 16 residues. CDR1 SGHTA and CDR2 FQGNSA come from the germline V gene. Written as DNA, the CDR3 is TGTGCCAGCAGCTTAGCGACCGGGAGGGCCTACAATGAGCAGTTCTTC. Translated: CASSLATGRAYNEQFF.

This clone was seen a few times. V is TRBV3-1 (or the pseudogene TRBV3-2) and J is TRBJ1-3; maybe TRBD1 (5 bases). V lost 0 bases and J lost 0, with 9 bases in between. CDR1 and CDR2 (germline): LGHDT, YNNKEL (reference sequence). The CDR3 is 16 amino acids. CDR3 DNA: TGTGCCAGCAGCCAAGAAAGGGGCTTCTCTGGAAACACCATATATTTT. Protein: CASSQERGFSGNTIYF.